The 32 T cell receptor beta chains listed next were all sequenced from one sample in a study of blood T cell repertoires in COVID-19. Measured with immunoSEQ multiplex PCR; TCRdb has only the in-frame clones, and not every one. The top ten hold about 4.1% of the sample, which has 200,000 to 300,000 clones, less than 90% seen once. The sequencing sample was made of peripheral blood. These receptors originate from a man aged 55 to 70 who had recovered from COVID-19.

The table lists this clone with a count of one. This chain joins TRBV1 and TRBJ2-1; the D call of TRBD2 is as the table states it, not checked on the DNA. TRBV1 is annotated as a pseudogene. The CDR3 extends over 15 amino acids. In DNA, the CDR3 is TGCACCAGCAGCCAAGATCGACCGGGTTCAAGTGAGCAGTTCTTC. This codes for CTSSQDRPGSSEQFF.

This clone was recorded only once. The chain recombines TRBV6-5 with TRBJ1-2; D is undetermined. The CDR3 runs to 14 residues. Germline-derived CDR1 and CDR2 are MNHEY and SVGAGI. V dropped 0 bases and J dropped 3 bases, with 8 bases sitting between them. This CDR3 is CASSYSLQDYGYTF. CDR3 bases: TGTGCCAGCAGTTACTCGTTGCAGGACTATGGCTACACCTTC.

The gene calls are TRBV27 and TRBJ1-5; D may be TRBD1 (5 bases). Trimming pared 0 bases from V and 2 bases from J, leaving 8 bases between. The CDR3 has 15 amino acids. CDR1 MNHEY and CDR2 SMNVEV come from the germline V gene (reference sequence). CDR3 sequence (DNA): TGTGCCAGCAGTTTATCAGGGGCCGGCAATCAGCCCCAGCATTTT. Its protein product is CASSLSGAGNQPQHF.

The J gene is TRBJ1-3, the V gene TRBV5-5; TRBD1 might be the D (6 bases). Deletions cut 7 bases from V and 4 bases from J, with 21 bases between. Germline CDR1 SGHKS, CDR2 YYEKEE (reference sequence). The CDR3 runs 16 residues. The CDR3 coding sequence is TGTGCCAGCCCCTTCCGGGACACCCTTAGAGGAAACACCATATATTTT. It is translated as CASPFRDTLRGNTIYF.

This chain joins TRBV6-4 and TRBJ1-4, with 9 bases aligning to TRBD1. CDR3 size: 15 residues. V lost 5 bases to trimming and J lost 10 bases; unmatched junction nucleotides: 11. From germline, CDR1 is MRHNA and CDR2 SNTAGT. Here the CDR3 DNA reads TGTGCCAGCAGTACGCGCTACAGGGGGCTTGGAAAACTGTTTTTT. Its protein is CASSTRYRGLGKLFF.

The rearrangement links TRBV7-2 to TRBJ2-5; D unclear. Trimming pared 2 bases from V and 2 bases from J, leaving 6 bases between. The CDR3 consists of 13 residues. Germline V gives CDR1 SGHTA, CDR2 FQGNSA. CDR3 region: CASSLYSQETQYF. The CDR3 coding sequence is TGTGCCAGCAGCTTATACTCTCAAGAGACCCAGTACTTC.

The V and J genes are TRBV5-1 and TRBJ1-3; D may be TRBD1 (6 bases). The V end lost 0 bases, the J end lost 7 bases, and 14 bases lay between the germline ends. Germline-derived CDR1 and CDR2 are SGHRS and YFSETQ. The CDR3 contains 15 residues. DNA for the CDR3: TGCGCCAGCAGCTTGGAGGCAGGCAGGGGTAACACCATATATTTT. Protein sequence: CASSLEAGRGNTIYF.

The chain carries TRBV29-1 and TRBJ2-7; D perhaps matches TRBD2 (6 bases). Germline lookup yields CDR1 SQVTM and CDR2 ANQGSEA. The CDR3 runs to 12 residues. The V and J ends lost 7 bases and 4 bases respectively, with 14 bases between them. In DNA form, the CDR3 reads TGCAGCGGCGGGGTGGCGGCTTACGAGCAGTACTTC. This gives the protein CSGGVAAYEQYF.

The V call is TRBV4-2, the J call TRBJ2-3, with D unclear. The V gene lost 8 bases and the J gene lost 0 bases, with 3 bases spanning the gap. The germline CDR1 and CDR2 sequences are LGHNA and YNFKEQ. The CDR3 runs to 11 residues. In DNA, the CDR3 is TGTGCCAGCCTGAGCACAGATACGCAGTATTTT. As protein: CASLSTDTQYF.

The V and J genes are TRBV6-5 and TRBJ2-7; the match to TRBD1 covers 11 bases. This CDR3 comprises 13 residues. CDR1 and CDR2 from the germline V gene are MNHEY and SVGAGI. The trim removed 6 bases at V and 3 bases at J, leaving 1 base unmatched. The CDR3 coding sequence is TGTGCCAGCAGAGGGACAGGGGGCTACGAGCAGTACTTC. Its protein is CASRGTGGYEQYF.

The chain joins TRBV30 to TRBJ2-7, with 10 positions matching TRBD1. Germline V CDR1 and CDR2: GTSNPN, SVGIG (reference sequence). V was pared by 2 bases and J by 2 bases, with 3 bases of the junction left unmatched. There are 14 residues in the CDR3. The CDR3 bases are TGTGCCTGGAGTTTCGGACAGGGGGCCTACGAGCAGTACTTC. It translates to CAWSFGQGAYEQYF.

V and J are TRBV7-2 and TRBJ1-5; a possible D gene is TRBD1 (5 bases). The germline V and J ends were trimmed by 5 bases and 7 bases, with 12 bases remaining between them. The CDR3 runs to 13 residues. Germline assignment: CDR1 SGHTA and CDR2 FQGNSA. The DNA of the CDR3 is TGTGCCAGCAGCCAGGGCCCAGAACAGCCCCAGCATTTT. Its protein product is CASSQGPEQPQHF.

This clone was detected only once. V usage is TRBV12-3 or TRBV12-4 and J usage is TRBJ2-7; D perhaps matches TRBD2 (6 bases). The CDR3 totals 10 residues. V was trimmed by 8 bases and J by 4 bases, leaving 6 bases between them. The CDR3: CASGGYEQYF. The CDR3, as DNA: TGTGCCAGCGGGGGGTACGAGCAGTACTTC.

The gene calls are TRBV11-2 and TRBJ1-1; perhaps TRBD1 as D (6 bases). The CDR3 length is 19 residues. Trimming left V 5 bases short and J 1 base short, with 26 bases between. In germline, CDR1 is SGHAT, CDR2 FQNNGV. CDR3 sequence: CASSPGPGRGAAGNTEAFF. CDR3 nucleotides: TGTGCCAGCAGCCCCGGCCCAGGGAGGGGGGCCGCCGGGAACACTGAAGCTTTCTTT.

The chain carries TRBV3-1 (or the pseudogene TRBV3-2) and TRBJ2-5, with 9 bases matching TRBD2. The CDR3 consists of 19 residues. J was trimmed by 5 bases and V by 0 bases; bases with no gene match: 16. CDR1 and CDR2 from the germline V gene are LGHDT and YNNKEL (reference sequence). CDR3 residues: CASSQDARLGRGGLETQYF. The CDR3 DNA is TGTGCCAGCAGCCAAGATGCGAGGCTGGGGCGGGGGGGCCTGGAGACCCAGTACTTC.

The chain couples TRBV2 to TRBJ2-7, with 12 bases lining up with TRBD2. The ends lost 7 bases at V and 2 bases at J; junction bases unmatched: 6. The germline V gene encodes CDR1 SNHLY and CDR2 FYNNEI. This CDR3 region has 15 residues. DNA for the CDR3: TGTGCCAGCACCCAGACTAGCGGGGGACCCTACGAGCAGTACTTC. Translating gives CASTQTSGGPYEQYF.

The J gene is TRBJ1-1, the V gene TRBV3-1 (or the pseudogene TRBV3-2); 9 bases are shared with TRBD1. J was trimmed by 1 base and V by 6 bases; bases with no gene match: 3. The germline V gene encodes CDR1 LGHDT and CDR2 YNNKEL (reference sequence). This CDR3 has 14 residues. As DNA, the CDR3 is TGTGCCAGCAGACTACAGGGGGCGAACACTGAAGCTTTCTTT. This codes for CASRLQGANTEAFF.

The V gene is TRBV5-1, the J gene TRBJ1-2; D uncertain. The germline V gene encodes CDR1 SGHRS and CDR2 YFSETQ. V gave up 2 bases and J gave up 4 bases, with 9 bases separating them. The CDR3 length is 13 residues. The CDR3 here is CASSFGLAYGYTF. CDR3 nucleotides: TGCGCCAGCAGCTTCGGGCTAGCCTATGGCTACACCTTC.

This clone was counted once. This chain links TRBV2 with TRBJ1-1; D is possibly TRBD1 (5 bases). Per the germline V gene, CDR1 is SNHLY and CDR2 is FYNNEI. Trimming left V 6 bases short and J 5 bases short, with 13 bases between. The CDR3 is 13 residues long. Here the CDR3 reads CASSKEGPTEAFF. CDR3 nucleotide sequence: TGTGCCAGCAGCAAGGAGGGACCGACTGAAGCTTTCTTT.

The CDR3 nucleotides are TGTGCCAGCAGTTTATTGGCAGGGGGCAGCGGCGGGGAGCTGTTTTTT. Translating it yields CASSLLAGGSGGELFF. This sequence joins TRBV27 and TRBJ2-2; 8 bases agree with TRBD1. Germline assignment: CDR1 MNHEY and CDR2 SMNVEV (reference sequence). The CDR3 sequence is 16 residues long. V was pared by 1 base and J by 7 bases, with 8 bases of the junction left unmatched.

The gene calls are TRBV18 and TRBJ2-7; the D gene is possibly TRBD1 (6 bases). Trimming left V 2 bases short and J 4 bases short, with 15 bases between. Germline assignment: CDR1 KGHSH and CDR2 LQKENI. The CDR3 consists of 15 residues. For the CDR3, the DNA is TGTGCCAGCTCACCAGGCGCGGACAGCCTATACGAGCAGTACTTC. As protein: CASSPGADSLYEQYF.

The J gene is TRBJ2-2, the V gene TRBV6-5; possibly TRBD2 for D (7 bases). The CDR3 sequence is 14 residues long. Germline V gene lookup returns CDR1 MNHEY and CDR2 SVGAGI. Trimming left V 11 bases short and J 3 bases short, with 16 bases between. The CDR3 is CAARGAQYTGELFF. The CDR3, as DNA: TGTGCCGCTCGGGGGGCCCAATACACCGGGGAGCTGTTTTTT.

The chain combines TRBV6-5 with TRBJ2-5, with D tentatively TRBD1 (6 bases). The CDR3 sequence is 14 residues long. Germline CDR1 and CDR2: MNHEY and SVGAGI. V gave up 7 bases and J gave up 4 bases, with 16 bases separating them. The CDR3 here is CASIRLGRGETQYF. The DNA for the CDR3 is TGTGCCAGCATCCGATTGGGCAGGGGAGAGACCCAGTACTTC.

The rearrangement uses TRBV25-1 and TRBJ1-2; D ambiguous. The CDR3 consists of 11 residues. Germline lookup yields CDR1 MGHDK and CDR2 SYGVNS. The ends were cut back, 1 base at V and 11 bases at J, with 8 bases in the middle. CDR3 DNA: TGTGCCAGCAGTGAATTAACAGATTACACCTTC. The encoded protein is CASSELTDYTF.

The CDR3 coding sequence is TGTGCCACCAGTGTCGGGTCTAGCTCCTACAATGAGCAGTTCTTC. Translation: CATSVGSSSYNEQFF. V gene TRBV24-1 combines with J gene TRBJ2-1; D not resolved. This CDR3 contains 15 residues. Germline values: CDR1 KGHDR, CDR2 SFDVKD. Trimming left V 5 bases short and J 0 bases short, with 10 bases between.

V and J are TRBV6-2 or TRBV6-3 and TRBJ2-5; weak D call: TRBD2 (5 bases). CDR1 and CDR2 (germline): MNHEY, SVGEGT. The CDR3 contains 19 residues. Trimming cost V 0 bases and J 2 bases, with 22 bases left between them. As DNA, the CDR3 is TGTGCCAGCAGTTACTCGAGGGCCCGAGTACTATCTAATCAAGAGACCCAGTACTTC. Its protein product is CASSYSRARVLSNQETQYF.

The rearrangement joins TRBV9 to TRBJ1-2, with 8 positions matching TRBD1. V lost 5 bases and J lost 5; bases outside the gene matches: 11. The CDR3 sequence is 15 residues long. CDR1 is SGDLS and CDR2 is YYNGEE in the germline V gene. The CDR3 DNA follows: TGTGCCAGCAGTGAAGGACAGGGATCTCGGTATGGCTACACCTTC. As protein: CASSEGQGSRYGYTF.

A note on this clone: At the DNA level, this CDR3 is encoded by other sequences in the same sample as well. The CDR3 DNA reads TGTGCCAGCAGCTTCGGCCAGGGGAACACTGAAGCTTTCTTT. It translates to CASSFGQGNTEAFF. V and J are TRBV7-2 and TRBJ1-1; a possible D gene is TRBD1 (5 bases). The germline CDR1 and CDR2 sequences are SGHTA and FQGNSA. V lost 3 bases and J lost 1, with 9 bases in between. The CDR3 consists of 14 residues.

This clone has just one count. V is TRBV25-1 and J is TRBJ2-3; perhaps TRBD2 as D (6 bases). The germline V gene encodes CDR1 MGHDK and CDR2 SYGVNS. This CDR3 region has 15 residues. V was trimmed by 2 bases and J by 2 bases, leaving 11 bases between them. Here the CDR3 DNA reads TGTGCCAGCAGTGAAGGGGTAGCGGTCACAGATACGCAGTATTTT. It yields the protein CASSEGVAVTDTQYF.

The chain has TRBV10-2 and TRBJ2-7, with D possibly TRBD2 on 6 matching bases. From germline, CDR1 is WSHSY and CDR2 SAAADI. The CDR3 has 13 amino acids. The V end was cut by 6 bases, the J end by 0 bases, with 9 bases between. The CDR3 coding sequence is TGCGCCAGCAGGCTCGGGAGCTCCTACGAGCAGTACTTC. It yields the protein CASRLGSSYEQYF.

J is TRBJ1-1 and V is TRBV7-2, with D uncertain. CDR1 and CDR2 from the germline V gene are SGHTA and FQGNSA. This CDR3 has 14 amino acids. V was cut by 4 bases and J by 5 bases, with 14 bases left in between. The CDR3 loop is CASSSTPYTTEAFF. CDR3 nucleotides: TGTGCCAGCAGCTCGACACCCTATACAACTGAAGCTTTCTTT. The variable domain in full, with the rest retrieved from reference TRBV7-2 and TRBJ1-1, is GAGVSQSPSNKVTEKGKDVELRCDPISGHTALYWYRQSLGQGLEFLIYFQGNSAPDKSGLPSDRFSAERTGGSVSTLTIQRTQQEDSAVYLCASSSTPYTTEAFFGQGTRLTVV.

This rearrangement joins TRBV3-1 (or the pseudogene TRBV3-2) to TRBJ2-1; D gene unclear. V lost 1 base to trimming and J lost 2 bases, with 9 bases between them. The CDR3 length is 15 residues. CDR1 and CDR2 from the germline V gene are LGHDT and YNNKEL (reference sequence). This chain's CDR3 is CASSQGNTAYNEQFF. Here the CDR3 DNA reads TGTGCCAGCAGCCAAGGAAACACAGCCTACAATGAGCAGTTCTTC.